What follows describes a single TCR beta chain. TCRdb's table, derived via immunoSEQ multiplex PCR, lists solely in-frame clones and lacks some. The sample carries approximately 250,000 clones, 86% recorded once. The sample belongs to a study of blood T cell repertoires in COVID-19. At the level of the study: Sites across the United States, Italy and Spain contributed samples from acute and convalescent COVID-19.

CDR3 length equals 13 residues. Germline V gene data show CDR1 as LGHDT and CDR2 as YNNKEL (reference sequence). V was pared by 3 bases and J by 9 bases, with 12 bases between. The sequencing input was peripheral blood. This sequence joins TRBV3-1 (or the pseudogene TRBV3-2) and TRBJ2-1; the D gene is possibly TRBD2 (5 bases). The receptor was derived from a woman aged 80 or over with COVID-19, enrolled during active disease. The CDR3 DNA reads TGTGCCAGCAGCCAGCAACTGCGGGCTGAGCAGTTCTTC. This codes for CASSQQLRAEQFF.